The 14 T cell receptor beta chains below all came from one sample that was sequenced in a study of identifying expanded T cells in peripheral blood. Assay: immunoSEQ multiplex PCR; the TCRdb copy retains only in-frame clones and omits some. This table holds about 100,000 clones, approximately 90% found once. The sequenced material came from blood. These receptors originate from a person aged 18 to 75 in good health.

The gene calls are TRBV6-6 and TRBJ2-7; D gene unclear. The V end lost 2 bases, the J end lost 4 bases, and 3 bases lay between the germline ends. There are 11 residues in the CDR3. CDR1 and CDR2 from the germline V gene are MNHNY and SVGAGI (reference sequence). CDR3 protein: CASSYAYEQYF. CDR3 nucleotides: TGTGCCAGCAGTTACGCATACGAGCAGTACTTC.

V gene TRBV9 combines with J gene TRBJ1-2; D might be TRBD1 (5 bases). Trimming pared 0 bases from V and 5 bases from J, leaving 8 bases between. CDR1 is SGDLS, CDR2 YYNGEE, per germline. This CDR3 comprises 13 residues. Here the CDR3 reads CASSVGQGYGYTF. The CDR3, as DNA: TGTGCCAGCAGCGTAGGGCAGGGATATGGCTACACCTTC.

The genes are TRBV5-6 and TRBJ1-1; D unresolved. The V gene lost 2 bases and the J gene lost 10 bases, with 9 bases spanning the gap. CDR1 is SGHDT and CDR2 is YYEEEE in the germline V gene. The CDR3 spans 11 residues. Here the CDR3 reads CASSFGPGAFF. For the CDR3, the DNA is TGTGCCAGCAGCTTTGGACCGGGAGCTTTCTTT.

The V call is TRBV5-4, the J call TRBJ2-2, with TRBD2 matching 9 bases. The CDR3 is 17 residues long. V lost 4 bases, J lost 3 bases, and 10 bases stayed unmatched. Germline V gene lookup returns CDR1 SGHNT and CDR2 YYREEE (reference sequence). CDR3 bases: TGTGCCAGCAGCCCTCACTCCGGGACTAGCTACACCGGGGAGCTGTTTTTT. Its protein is CASSPHSGTSYTGELFF.

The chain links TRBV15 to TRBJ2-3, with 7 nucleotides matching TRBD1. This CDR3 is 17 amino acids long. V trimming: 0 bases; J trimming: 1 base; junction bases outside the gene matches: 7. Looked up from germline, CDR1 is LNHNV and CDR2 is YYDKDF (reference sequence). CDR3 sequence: CATSREAGGIGTDTQYF. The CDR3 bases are TGTGCCACCAGCAGAGAGGCAGGGGGAATAGGCACAGATACGCAGTATTTT.

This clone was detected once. The DNA for the CDR3 is TGTGCCATCAGGCCCGGGGGGGCTGAAGCTTTCTTT. This codes for CAIRPGGAEAFF. The chain uses TRBV10-3 and TRBJ1-1; D is perhaps TRBD1 (5 bases). The germline CDR1 and CDR2 sequences are ENHRY and SYGVKD. This CDR3 region has 12 residues. V lost 6 bases to trimming and J lost 6 bases, with 11 bases between them.

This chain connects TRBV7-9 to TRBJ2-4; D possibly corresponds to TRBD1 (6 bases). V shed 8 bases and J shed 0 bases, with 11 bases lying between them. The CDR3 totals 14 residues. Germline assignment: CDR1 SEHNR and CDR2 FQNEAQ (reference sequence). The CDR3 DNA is TGTGCCAGCGGACAGCAAGTAGCCAAAAACATTCAGTACTTC. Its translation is CASGQQVAKNIQYF.

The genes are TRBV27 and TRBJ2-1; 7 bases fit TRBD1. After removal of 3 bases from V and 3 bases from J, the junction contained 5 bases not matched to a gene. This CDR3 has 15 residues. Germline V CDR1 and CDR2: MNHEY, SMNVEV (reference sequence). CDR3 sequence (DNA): TGTGCCAGCAGTTTCCGGGACAGCGTCTACAATGAGCAGTTCTTC. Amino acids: CASSFRDSVYNEQFF.

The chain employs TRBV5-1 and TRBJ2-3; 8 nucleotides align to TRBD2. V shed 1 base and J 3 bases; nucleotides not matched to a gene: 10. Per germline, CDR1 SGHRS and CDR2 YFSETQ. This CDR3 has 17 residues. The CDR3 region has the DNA TGCGCCAGCAGCTTGCCTCTAGCGGGCGGTCCAACAGATACGCAGTATTTT. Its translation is CASSLPLAGGPTDTQYF.

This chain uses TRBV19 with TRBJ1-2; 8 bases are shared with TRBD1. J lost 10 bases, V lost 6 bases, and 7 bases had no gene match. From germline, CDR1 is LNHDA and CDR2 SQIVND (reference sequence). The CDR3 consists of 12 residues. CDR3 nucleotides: TGTGCCAGTAGCCAGACAGGGGTAGACTACACCTTC. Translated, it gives CASSQTGVDYTF.

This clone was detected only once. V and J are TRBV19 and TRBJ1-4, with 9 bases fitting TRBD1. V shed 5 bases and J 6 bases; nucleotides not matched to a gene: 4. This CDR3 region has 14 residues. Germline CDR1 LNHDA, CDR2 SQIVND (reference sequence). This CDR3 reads CASSVGTGYEKLFF. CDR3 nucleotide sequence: TGTGCCAGTAGTGTTGGGACAGGGTATGAAAAACTGTTTTTT.

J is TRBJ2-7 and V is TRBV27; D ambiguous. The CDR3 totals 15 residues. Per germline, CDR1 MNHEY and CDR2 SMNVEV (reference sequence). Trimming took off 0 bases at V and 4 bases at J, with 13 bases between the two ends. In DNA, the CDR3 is TGTGCCAGCAGTTTATCGCCAGGATTCCAATACGAGCAGTACTTC. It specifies CASSLSPGFQYEQYF.

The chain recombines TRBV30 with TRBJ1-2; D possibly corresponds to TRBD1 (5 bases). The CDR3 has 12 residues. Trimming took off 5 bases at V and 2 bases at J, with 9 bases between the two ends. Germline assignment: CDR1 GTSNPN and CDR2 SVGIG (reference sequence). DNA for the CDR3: TGTGCCTGGGGGGCGGGGAACTATGGCTACACCTTC. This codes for CAWGAGNYGYTF.

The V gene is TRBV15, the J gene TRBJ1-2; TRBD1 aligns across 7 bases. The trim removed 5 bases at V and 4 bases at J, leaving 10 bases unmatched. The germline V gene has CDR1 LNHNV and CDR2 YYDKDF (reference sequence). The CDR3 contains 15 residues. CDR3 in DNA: TGTGCCACCAGCGGCGAGAGGGGGCTGGGCTATGGCTACACCTTC. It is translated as CATSGERGLGYGYTF.